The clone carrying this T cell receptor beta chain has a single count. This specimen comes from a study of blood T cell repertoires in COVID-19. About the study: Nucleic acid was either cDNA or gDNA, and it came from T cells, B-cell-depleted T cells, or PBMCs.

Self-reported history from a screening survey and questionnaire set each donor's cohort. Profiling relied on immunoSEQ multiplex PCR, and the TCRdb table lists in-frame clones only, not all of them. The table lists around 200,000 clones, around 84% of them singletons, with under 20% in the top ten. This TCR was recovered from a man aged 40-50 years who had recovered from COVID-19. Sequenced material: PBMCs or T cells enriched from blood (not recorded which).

The DNA of the CDR3 is TGTGCCTGGACAGGCTTCAACTATGGCTACACCTTC. Protein sequence: CAWTGFNYGYTF. The chain has TRBV30 and TRBJ1-2; D is ambiguous. V was cut by 4 bases and J by 2 bases, with 8 bases left in between. Germline CDR1 reads GTSNPN; CDR2 reads SVGIG (reference sequence). The CDR3 is made up of 12 amino acids. Drawing the rest from reference TRBV30 and TRBJ1-2, the complete variable domain is SQTIHQWPATLVQPVGSPLSLECTVEGTSNPNLYWYRQAAGRGLQLLFYSVGIGQISSEVPQNLSASRPQDRQFILSSKKLLLSDSGFYLCAWTGFNYGYTFGSGTRLTVV.